The clone carrying this TCR beta chain was detected only a few times. Its matching antigen is unknown. The data derive from a study of cytomegalovirus exposure and HLA in healthy donors. The primer mix had 60 Vbeta and 13 Jbeta primers. The table came from immunoSEQ multiplex PCR; TCRdb's copy has only in-frame clones and leaves some out. The repertoire holds about 99,000 clones, 10% seen once, with more than 5% in the top ten. Findings of the study overall: It was shown in a later analysis that HLA-associated TCR beta chains were more clonally expanded than other, equally common chains. Fewer N-insertions (relative to the approximately 700-donor mean) were reportedly seen in an Asian-associated ancestry cluster in a later analysis.

The sequenced material came from PBMCs. This receptor was obtained from a man in his forties in good health and CMV-seropositive.

The DNA of the CDR3 is TGTGCCAGCAGCTTGGGACAGGCTCCCCAAGCTTTCTTT. It codes for CASSLGQAPQAFF. The gene calls are TRBV7-9 and TRBJ1-1, with 8 bases that match TRBD1. Germline assignment: CDR1 SEHNR and CDR2 FQNEAQ (reference sequence). The CDR3 totals 13 residues. Trimming at V came to 3 bases and at J to 9 bases, leaving 6 bases not matched to a gene.